One and the same sample provided the 21 T cell receptor beta chains below, sequenced in a study of cytomegalovirus exposure and HLA in healthy donors. It was with 60 Vbeta and 13 Jbeta primers that the PCR ran. Clones were sequenced by immunoSEQ multiplex PCR, and TCRdb holds only the in-frame ones, with some missing. Of about 150,000 clones listed, roughly 80% are singletons. Sequencing input: PBMCs. Receptors were obtained from a male donor in good health and CMV-seronegative.

The rearrangement uses TRBV27 and TRBJ2-5, with 8 bases aligning to TRBD1. The CDR3 has 13 amino acids. The V and J ends lost 6 bases and 6 bases, in that order; junction bases with no gene match: 6. The V gene's germline CDR1 is MNHEY and CDR2 SMNVEV (reference sequence). The CDR3 protein is CASSLTGVKTQYF. The CDR3 bases are TGTGCCAGCAGCCTGACAGGGGTCAAGACCCAGTACTTC.

The CDR3 region is CASSPPASGGQEQFF. DNA for the CDR3: TGTGCCAGCAGCCCGCCGGCTAGCGGGGGCCAGGAGCAGTTCTTC. This chain connects TRBV5-6 to TRBJ2-1, with TRBD2 identical over 10 bases. J lost 10 bases, V lost 4 bases, and 11 bases had no gene match. The CDR3 runs to 15 residues. Per the germline V gene, CDR1 is SGHDT and CDR2 is YYEEEE. The full variable domain, in which reference TRBV5-6 and TRBJ2-1 provide the parts outside the CDR3, is DAGVTQSPTHLIKTRGQQVTLRCSPKSGHDTVSWYQQALGQGPQFIFQYYEEEERQRGNFPDRFSGHQFPNYSSELNVNALLLGDSALYLCASSPPASGGQEQFFGPGTRLTVL.

Details on this clone: The sample has other DNA sequences that encode this CDR3 too. The chain has TRBV7-9 and TRBJ2-3; D perhaps matches TRBD1 (5 bases). The CDR3 has 15 amino acids. The germline V gene encodes CDR1 SEHNR and CDR2 FQNEAQ (reference sequence). V lost 1 base, J lost 3 bases, and 11 bases lay in between. The CDR3 sequence: CASSLGAGNTDTQYF. The CDR3 coding sequence is TGTGCCAGCAGCTTAGGAGCAGGGAATACAGATACGCAGTATTTT. The full variable domain, its missing parts supplied by reference TRBV7-9 and TRBJ2-3, is DTGVSQNPRHKITKRGQNVTFRCDPISEHNRLYWYRQTLGQGPEFLTYFQNEAQLEKSRLLSDRFSAERPKGSFSTLEIQRTEQGDSAMYLCASSLGAGNTDTQYFGPGTRLTVL.

This clone was counted a few times. CDR3 in amino acids: CASVETTGKETQYF. The CDR3 nucleotides read TGTGCCAGCGTAGAAACGACAGGGAAGGAGACCCAGTACTTC. The rearrangement uses TRBV2 and TRBJ2-5; 7 positions match TRBD1. The CDR3 consists of 14 residues. Germline lookup yields CDR1 SNHLY and CDR2 FYNNEI. Trimming at V came to 8 bases and at J to 5 bases, leaving 11 bases not matched to a gene.

The chain uses TRBV28 and TRBJ1-2; TRBD1 agrees at 9 bases. Trimming at V came to 3 bases and at J to 4 bases, leaving 0 bases not matched to a gene. Germline lookup yields CDR1 MDHEN and CDR2 SYDVKM. This CDR3 spans 13 amino acids. CDR3 loop: CASSLGQGYGYTF. The DNA of the CDR3 is TGTGCCAGCAGTTTGGGACAGGGCTATGGCTACACCTTC.

This rearrangement joins TRBV28 to TRBJ2-3; 9 bases map to TRBD2. The CDR3 has 18 amino acids. Germline V gene sequence: CDR1 MDHEN, CDR2 SYDVKM. J gave up 7 bases and V 2 bases, and 16 bases lay outside the gene matches. DNA for the CDR3: TGTGCCAGCAGTTTAATTTTCCAGCTAGCGGGGATAGGAAATACGCAGTATTTT. This codes for CASSLIFQLAGIGNTQYF.

The chain employs TRBV27 and TRBJ2-7, with D possibly being TRBD1 (6 bases). Trimming pared 3 bases from V and 0 bases from J, leaving 9 bases between. The CDR3 contains 14 residues. Germline-derived CDR1 and CDR2 are MNHEY and SMNVEV (reference sequence). The CDR3: CASSFDRSSYEQYF. DNA for the CDR3: TGTGCCAGCAGTTTCGACAGGAGCTCCTACGAGCAGTACTTC.

The chain is built from TRBV28 and TRBJ2-7; possible D gene TRBD2, 6 bases. In germline, CDR1 is MDHEN, CDR2 SYDVKM. The CDR3 has 15 amino acids. V was pared by 1 base and J by 6 bases, with 16 bases between. The CDR3 protein is CASSLSPGELSEQYF. The CDR3 DNA reads as TGTGCCAGCAGTTTATCCCCGGGAGAGCTATCCGAGCAGTACTTC.

J is TRBJ1-1 and V is TRBV29-1; 9 bases fit TRBD1. After removal of 7 bases from V and 3 bases from J, the junction contained 6 bases not matched to a gene. Germline V CDR1 and CDR2: SQVTM, ANQGSEA. This CDR3 has 13 residues. The CDR3 sequence is CSARDRVDTEAFF. The CDR3 DNA reads TGCAGCGCCCGGGACAGGGTGGACACTGAAGCTTTCTTT.

This rearrangement joins TRBV4-1 to TRBJ1-1, with a weak D call TRBD1 (5 bases). Germline V gene lookup returns CDR1 MGHRA and CDR2 YSYEKL. This CDR3 is 15 amino acids long. Trimming pared 0 bases from V and 0 bases from J, leaving 8 bases between. The CDR3 spells CASSQEDRVNTEAFF. The DNA of the CDR3 is TGCGCCAGCAGCCAAGAAGACAGAGTGAACACTGAAGCTTTCTTT.

The chain recombines TRBV4-2 with TRBJ1-2; 7 bases fit TRBD1. V was clipped by 0 bases and J by 1 base; unmatched bases: 8. CDR3 size: 17 residues. Germline V gives CDR1 LGHNA, CDR2 YNFKEQ. Here the CDR3 DNA reads TGTGCCAGCAGCCAAGAGCGTTGGACAGGCTTTAACTATGGCTACACCTTC. As protein: CASSQERWTGFNYGYTF.

Concerning this clone itself: A read error may produce the germline difference seen at one junction end. CDR3 coding DNA: TGTGCCACTCAGGGGACAGGGGGCACAGGTACGCAGTATTTT. This sequence encodes CATQGTGGTGTQYF. The rearrangement uses TRBV10-3 and TRBJ2-3, with 12 nucleotides matching TRBD1. CDR1 ENHRY and CDR2 SYGVKD come from the germline V gene. This CDR3 is 14 amino acids long.

The V and J genes are TRBV27 and TRBJ2-7; weak D call: TRBD2 (7 bases). Trimming removed 6 bases from V and 2 bases from J, with 14 bases in between. Germline V gives CDR1 MNHEY, CDR2 SMNVEV (reference sequence). The CDR3 sequence is 14 residues long. CDR3 protein: CASSSGGLPYEQYF. The CDR3 DNA follows: TGTGCCAGCAGCTCCGGGGGGCTTCCCTACGAGCAGTACTTC.

On this clone: Other DNA sequences in the same sample also yield this CDR3. The CDR3 sequence: CASSLRTEDTEAFF. For the CDR3, the DNA is TGTGCCAGCAGCTTGAGGACGGAGGACACTGAAGCTTTCTTT. The chain joins TRBV7-9 to TRBJ1-1; D not resolved. Germline CDR1 is SEHNR and CDR2 is FQNEAQ (reference sequence). V was shortened by 3 bases and J by 3 bases, with 11 bases between the two germline ends. This CDR3 spans 14 amino acids.

This sequence joins TRBV27 and TRBJ2-7; TRBD2 matches at 7 bases. The CDR3 loop spans 14 amino acids. Germline CDR1 and CDR2: MNHEY and SMNVEV (reference sequence). Trimming at V came to 3 bases and at J to 1 base, leaving 3 bases not matched to a gene. This CDR3 is CASSFGGFSYEQYF. DNA for the CDR3: TGTGCCAGCAGTTTCGGGGGGTTTTCCTACGAGCAGTACTTC.

Only a few counts were recorded for this clone. The genes are TRBV2 and TRBJ2-7; 8 positions agree with TRBD1. The junction had 6 bases not matched to a gene; V was cut back by 5 bases and J by 6 bases. The CDR3 is 13 residues long. Germline CDR1 is SNHLY and CDR2 is FYNNEI. The CDR3 region is CASSSGQGSEQYF. CDR3 DNA: TGTGCCAGCAGTTCCGGACAGGGTAGCGAGCAGTACTTC.

The chain's CDR3 is CASSPRYYEQYF. The CDR3 nucleotides are TGTGCCAGCAGCCCTCGGTACTACGAGCAGTACTTC. The V and J genes are TRBV7-2 and TRBJ2-7, with D uncertain. Trimming removed 5 bases at V and 3 bases at J, with 8 bases between. CDR3 length equals 12 residues. Germline V gene lookup returns CDR1 SGHTA and CDR2 FQGNSA.

The V call is TRBV30, the J call TRBJ1-2; 7 bases agree with TRBD1. CDR3 length: 13 residues. The V gene end was trimmed by 2 bases and the J gene end by 6 bases; junction bases not matched to a gene: 6. Per the germline V gene, CDR1 is GTSNPN and CDR2 is SVGIG (reference sequence). CDR3 amino acids: CAWSLTGSDGYTF. The CDR3 DNA reads as TGTGCCTGGAGTTTGACAGGGAGTGATGGCTACACCTTC.

The sample holds a few counts of this clone. V is TRBV30 and J is TRBJ1-5; 7 nucleotides align to TRBD1. J lost 2 bases, V lost 2 bases, and 6 bases had no gene match. The CDR3 loop spans 15 amino acids. The germline V gene has CDR1 GTSNPN and CDR2 SVGIG (reference sequence). CDR3 residues: CAWSQGVRGNQPQHF. The CDR3 nucleotides read TGTGCCTGGAGTCAGGGGGTAAGGGGCAATCAGCCCCAGCATTTT.

The chain carries TRBV27 and TRBJ1-6; the D is unclear. Trimming left V 1 base short and J 0 bases short, with 13 bases between. The germline V gene encodes CDR1 MNHEY and CDR2 SMNVEV (reference sequence). CDR3 size: 18 residues. CDR3 sequence: CASSLLAGSSSYNSPLHF. The CDR3 DNA follows: TGTGCCAGCAGTTTATTAGCGGGCTCAAGCTCCTATAATTCACCCCTCCACTTT.

The chain couples TRBV10-2 to TRBJ2-1; 11 bases are a match to TRBD2. Trimming cost V 5 bases and J 4 bases; bases outside gene matches: 7. CDR3 size: 16 residues. Germline V CDR1 and CDR2: WSHSY, SAAADI. DNA for the CDR3: TGCGCCAGCAGTTTAGCCGGGACTAGCGGATACAATGAGCAGTTCTTC. Translating gives CASSLAGTSGYNEQFF.